The present T cell receptor beta chain was sequenced within a study of a mutant IDH1 vaccine in newly diagnosed glioma. Whole-study context: The treated group averaged around 40 years old and was around 60% male, about 40% female. Participants attended visit V12, the safety follow-up, at week 35, and then attended visit V13 at week 47. Whole-study results and caveats: Patients showed vaccine-induced immune responses at a rate of roughly 93%.

The V end was cut by 0 bases, the J end by 6 bases, with 11 bases between. The CDR3 length is 14 residues. Germline CDR1 SGHAT, CDR2 FQDESV (reference sequence). Points on this clone: The antigen is unknown.

The table came from immunoSEQ multiplex PCR; TCRdb's copy has only in-frame clones and leaves some out. The sample has 60,000 or so clones, around four fifths seen once. Specified time point: week 35, safety follow-up. Doses of 300 ug of mutant IDH1 20-mer peptide were given with topical imiquimod. This chain joins TRBV11-1 and TRBJ1-1; D is ambiguous. Material: PBMCs, obtained from a glioma patient whose treatment included an IDH1 peptide vaccine. The sequence came from a man under 40 with glioma. The CDR3: CASSLALGIPEAFF. The CDR3 nucleotides are TGTGCCAGCAGCTTAGCGCTGGGTATCCCTGAAGCTTTCTTT.